This T cell receptor beta chain was recovered during a study of T cells in Graves' hyperthyroidism and ophthalmopathy. In this sample, this clonotype turned up many times. No antigen is known for it. Researchers took RNA transcripts and amplified the TCR beta CDR3 regions from them. HTBI primers were used for first-round RT-PCR of the TCR CDR3. TCRdb analysed the multiplex PCR reads with MiXCR anew, one entry per CDR3 protein. The sample has approximately 600,000 distinct CDR3 sequences, roughly 15% seen once. Study-wide points: Onset of ophthalmopathy came a median about 6.5 months after the model predicted it.

This CDR3 is built from 12 residues. The germline V and J ends were trimmed by 5 bases and 3 bases, with 7 bases remaining between them. The specimen was blood. The sequence was obtained from a woman aged 40 to 50 with Graves' ophthalmopathy. The genes are TRBV12-3 or TRBV12-4 and TRBJ1-1; D gene ambiguous. CDR3 bases: TGTGCCAGCAGTCCCCGTGACACTGAAGCTTTCTTT. Translating it yields CASSPRDTEAFF.